Listed here are 3 T cell receptor beta chains from one sample, sequenced in a study of beta chain features in type 1 diabetes. The study reverse transcribed the entire isolated RNA, so it sequenced expressed TCRB transcripts. Clones were sequenced by immunoSEQ multiplex PCR, and TCRdb holds only the in-frame ones, with some missing. The table includes about 150,000 clones, 10% to 15% detected once. Study-wide results and limits: Researchers report that Type 1 diabetes patients had moderately but significantly shorter TCRB CDR3s across all four CD4+ subsets.

The antigens for these receptors are not known. The specimen was central memory CD4+ T cells from blood. The receptors here all came from a man aged 18 to 35 with type 1 diabetes.

The V and J genes are TRBV7-9 and TRBJ2-3; 7 bases fit TRBD2. With 3 bases clipped from V and 4 bases from J, the junction kept 4 bases outside the gene matches. This CDR3 comprises 14 residues. Germline V lookup: CDR1 SEHNR, CDR2 FQNEAQ (reference sequence). CDR3 coding DNA: TGTGCCAGCAGCTTCAGCGCGGGGGCAGATACGCAGTATTTT. It is translated as CASSFSAGADTQYF.

This chain joins TRBV29-1 and TRBJ2-7; unclear D gene. This CDR3 is 14 amino acids long. Germline CDR1 SQVTM, CDR2 ANQGSEA. V dropped 0 bases and J dropped 5 bases, with 14 bases sitting between them. CDR3 DNA sequence: TGCAGCGTTGAAGATCATATCAGGCCCAACGAGCAGTACTTC. Amino acids: CSVEDHIRPNEQYF.

The V gene is TRBV29-1, the J gene TRBJ2-5; 9 bases line up with TRBD1. The CDR3 is 19 amino acids. The V and J ends lost 4 bases and 4 bases, in that order; junction bases with no gene match: 22. Germline CDR1 and CDR2: SQVTM and ANQGSEA. The CDR3 region is CSVVLRPLKTGGFSETQYF. CDR3 sequence (DNA): TGCAGCGTTGTGTTGCGGCCTCTCAAAACAGGGGGCTTCTCAGAGACCCAGTACTTC.